The 15 T cell receptor beta chains in this list originate from one sample, sequenced in a study of blood T cell repertoires in COVID-19. Profiled with immunoSEQ multiplex PCR; TCRdb holds only in-frame clones, not every one. The sample comprises 95,000 to 120,000 clones, around 83% of which are singletons, and 3% to 3.5% rests with the top ten. The sample was peripheral blood. These receptors came from a man aged 40-55 years with acute or convalescent COVID-19.

The chain combines TRBV6-4 with TRBJ1-6; D ambiguous. CDR1 MRHNA and CDR2 SNTAGT come from the germline V gene. The V end lost 5 bases, the J end lost 3 bases, and 20 bases lay between the germline ends. The CDR3 length is 18 residues. The CDR3: CASSSPTQTTRYNSPLHF. CDR3 in DNA: TGTGCCAGCAGTTCACCTACACAGACGACCCGCTATAATTCACCCCTCCACTTT.

The chain employs TRBV4-2 and TRBJ2-5; 11 nucleotides line up with TRBD2. Germline CDR1 reads LGHNA; CDR2 reads YNFKEQ. This CDR3 spans 16 amino acids. With 3 bases clipped from V and 0 bases from J, the junction kept 3 bases outside the gene matches. DNA of the CDR3: TGTGCCAGCAGCCATTTGGGACTAGCGGACCAAGAGACCCAGTACTTC. It codes for CASSHLGLADQETQYF.

V is TRBV5-4 and J is TRBJ2-1, with D perhaps matching TRBD2 (6 bases). This CDR3 is built from 14 residues. Trimming shortened V by 3 bases and J by 5 bases, and 12 bases separated the two germline ends. Germline loops: CDR1 SGHNT, CDR2 YYREEE (reference sequence). CDR3 loop: CASSSPGDHNEQFF. The CDR3 region has the DNA TGTGCCAGCAGCTCCCCGGGGGACCACAATGAGCAGTTCTTC.

CDR3 region: CASSVGAGVYNEQFF. DNA for the CDR3: TGTGCCAGCAGCGTAGGGGCAGGGGTCTACAATGAGCAGTTCTTC. The J gene is TRBJ2-1, the V gene TRBV9; possibly TRBD1 for D (6 bases). This CDR3 has 15 residues. Trimming took off 0 bases at V and 3 bases at J, with 10 bases between the two ends. Germline CDR1 is SGDLS and CDR2 is YYNGEE.

This clone has only a few counts. This chain joins TRBV11-2 and TRBJ2-7; D perhaps matches TRBD2 (6 bases). The CDR3 is 14 residues long. Germline assignment: CDR1 SGHAT and CDR2 FQNNGV. Between the trimmed V and J ends, which lost 3 bases and 2 bases, there was a span of 11 bases. As DNA, the CDR3 is TGTGCCAGCAGCTTTTATTCGGGGGCCTACGAGCAGTACTTC. Amino acid sequence: CASSFYSGAYEQYF.

This clone occurred a few times. V and J are TRBV11-3 and TRBJ2-5, with TRBD1 identical over 9 bases. The germline gives CDR1 SGHNT, CDR2 YENEEA. Trimming cost V 5 bases and J 5 bases; bases outside gene matches: 9. This CDR3 is built from 15 residues. CDR3 protein: CASSPGQGARETQYF. The CDR3, as DNA: TGTGCCAGCAGCCCGGGACAGGGCGCTCGTGAGACCCAGTACTTC. The full variable domain, completed using reference TRBV11-3 and TRBJ2-5, is EAGVVQSPRYKIIEKKQPVAFWCNPISGHNTLYWYLQNLGQGPELLIRYENEEAVDDSQLPKDRFSAERLKGVDSTLKIQPAELGDSAVYLCASSPGQGARETQYFGPGTRLLVL.

The genes are TRBV5-3 and TRBJ2-3; 7 bases map to TRBD2. TRBV5-3 is an open reading frame, and its role is uncertain. V was pared by 1 base and J by 1 base, with 0 bases of the junction left unmatched. This CDR3 comprises 14 residues. CDR3 sequence (DNA): TGTGCCAGAAGCTTGCGGGGGGGCACAGATACGCAGTATTTT. This encodes CARSLRGGTDTQYF.

The rearrangement uses TRBV2 and TRBJ2-5; maybe TRBD1 (6 bases). Germline V gene sequence: CDR1 SNHLY, CDR2 FYNNEI. Trimming pared 1 base from V and 5 bases from J, leaving 11 bases between. This CDR3 region has 14 residues. The CDR3 DNA is TGTGCCAGCAGTGAAGACAGGGTCGAGGAGACCCAGTACTTC. Amino acid sequence: CASSEDRVEETQYF.

This chain connects TRBV7-2 to TRBJ2-6; no firm D call. The CDR3 is 14 residues long. The ends were cut back, 1 base at V and 3 bases at J, with 4 bases in the middle. Germline CDR1 and CDR2: SGHTA and FQGNSA. The CDR3 loop reads CASSLVIGANVLTF. DNA of the CDR3: TGTGCCAGCAGCTTAGTTATTGGGGCCAACGTCCTGACTTTC.

V usage is TRBV21-1 and J usage is TRBJ1-2; TRBD1 is taken as the D call from the table, unchecked against the DNA. TRBV21-1 is flagged as a pseudogene. The CDR3 covers 14 residues. The CDR3 nucleotides are TGTGCCAGCAGCACCTCAGAACAGCTCTATGGCTACACCTTC. Translated, it gives CASSTSEQLYGYTF.

This clone was counted once. The J gene is TRBJ1-2, the V gene TRBV6-1; 8 nucleotides align to TRBD1. This CDR3 has 16 amino acids. V lost 1 base to trimming and J lost 0 bases; unmatched junction nucleotides: 4. Germline V CDR1 and CDR2: MNHNS, SASEGT. CDR3 in DNA: TGTGCCAGCAGTGAAGGACAGGGGCGAGCTAACTATGGCTACACCTTC. It codes for CASSEGQGRANYGYTF.

This chain joins TRBV6-5 and TRBJ1-1; D is perhaps TRBD1 (5 bases). Germline V gives CDR1 MNHEY, CDR2 SVGAGI. The CDR3 has 13 amino acids. V was trimmed by 0 bases and J by 6 bases, leaving 8 bases between them. CDR3 nucleotide sequence: TGTGCCAGCAGTTACTCTGGGGGGGCTGAAGCTTTCTTT. Its translation is CASSYSGGAEAFF.

The gene calls are TRBV5-1 and TRBJ1-5; 7 bases agree with TRBD1. This CDR3 is 14 amino acids long. The J segment lost 7 bases and the V segment lost 4 bases, leaving 8 bases of the junction unmatched. Germline assignment: CDR1 SGHRS and CDR2 YFSETQ. CDR3: CASSETGVGQPQHF. DNA of the CDR3: TGCGCCAGCAGCGAAACAGGGGTGGGGCAGCCCCAGCATTTT.

The chain uses TRBV4-1 and TRBJ2-7; 7 bases agree with TRBD2. Germline values: CDR1 MGHRA, CDR2 YSYEKL. After removal of 4 bases from V and 5 bases from J, the junction contained 11 bases not matched to a gene. The CDR3 consists of 15 residues. CDR3 DNA sequence: TGCGCCAGCAGCCCGGAACCGGGAGGAAGGAACGAGCAGTACTTC. Amino acids: CASSPEPGGRNEQYF.

The chain couples TRBV6-6 to TRBJ2-2; 7 bases match TRBD1. This CDR3 region has 14 residues. V shed 7 bases and J 5 bases; nucleotides not matched to a gene: 7. Germline V gene lookup returns CDR1 MNHNY and CDR2 SVGAGI (reference sequence). CDR3 region: CASKERQGTGELFF. The CDR3 coding sequence is TGTGCCAGCAAAGAAAGACAGGGAACCGGGGAGCTGTTTTTT.